This T cell receptor beta chain appears in the sequencing data of a study of CD8+ T cells in alopecia areata listed by TCRdb under 2018. Regarding the study in general: Treated patients were enrolled in an open-label pilot trial of oral tofacitinib, 5 to 10 mg twice daily, for moderate-to-severe alopecia areata. Tofacitinib was administered for 6 to 18 months, and 6 months of follow-up off drug were then conducted to assess delayed response and recurrence. To study T cell clonal expansion in alopecia areata, the researchers applied high-throughput TCRbeta sequencing to both the C3H/HeJ mouse model and human patients. In humans, TCRbeta sequencing was performed on scalp tissue and on sorted CD4+ and CD8+ peripheral blood T cells from healthy controls and from patients with patchy or totalis/universalis alopecia areata. Biopsies were taken from tofacitinib-treated patients at baseline and again at 4 and 24 weeks into treatment, and several of those patients also had a later scalp biopsy. Clonality in the scalp was compared among normal scalp (n=4), patchy alopecia areata scalp (n=8), and alopecia totalis/universalis scalp (n=8). RNA came from the PAXgene miRNA kit for fixed scalp, the miRNeasy kit for PBMCs, and the RNeasy kit for mouse skin. TCRbeta CDR3 regions were amplified by immunoSEQ multiplex PCR using 35 Vbeta forward and 13 Jbeta reverse primers. Overall results and qualifications from the work: Resident alphabeta T cells in normal human skin are also sequenced, complicating scalp TCR repertoire analysis, unlike mouse skin dominated by gammadelta T cells. Shared TCR sequences between patients were less evident than in mice, which may be partly attributable to HLA diversity in the patient population. Compared with normal scalp, lesional scalp, particularly in alopecia totalis/universalis, had higher clonality and more expanded CD8+ clones, which suggests antigenic drive.

The library was built by means of the immunoSEQ multiplex PCR assay. For TCR sequencing, RNA was extracted from every sample and reverse transcribed into cDNA to serve as template. SuperScript III was used to make first-strand cDNA, primed with a 2:1 mix of oligo-dT and random hexamers. Amplification bias was assessed with a synthetic immune receptor repertoire, and residual bias was removed computationally. Concerning the study's data processing: Raw reads were preprocessed to remove errors, and CDR3 was defined according to IMGT conventions as the region from the conserved cysteine to phenylalanine. Clonality was computed by normalizing Shannon entropy by log2 of the number of productive unique TCRs and subtracting the result from 1. Scalp TCRbeta sequences were cross-referenced with sorted blood CD4 and CD8 repertoires so that the CD4 or CD8 identity of scalp clones could be inferred. In TCRdb, the immuneACCESS table is reduced to in-frame sequences with V and J assigned. These tables do not hold every clone; where another copy was compared, an unresolved V gene accounts for under half, and the others remain unexplained. Clone size and V and J calls were adopted from that table, with D and trimming inferred from the DNA. This sample gives some 51,000 clones in total; almost 97% of them show up just once. Of the sample, roughly 24% falls within the top ten clones.

In regard to this clone: What this receptor recognizes is not known. No quality values exist for individual bases; no much larger clone is one base distant.

From the cysteine through the phenylalanine, the CDR3 covers 13 amino acids. CDR3 DNA is the only sequence kept; it has 39 bases, read in frame from the first base. The germline V gene gives CDR1 as MGHRA and CDR2 as YSYEKL. V and J lose 1 base and 6 bases, and a span of 9 bases separates them. The sample's time point label, in plain terms: baseline before oral tofacitinib. From alopecia areata patients, peripheral blood was collected along with lesional scalp punch biopsies. PBMCs were isolated by density centrifugation and stained for CD3, CD4 and CD8, and CD4+ and CD8+ T cells were sorted on a FACSAria.

The TCR was taken from a human donor with alopecia areata. The sequence joins TRBV4-1 to TRBJ1-2, and TRBD1 may be the D gene, going by 5 matching bases. The source was CD8+ T cells sorted from blood, collected at week 0. The DNA reads as follows: TGCGCCAGCAGCCAAGGGGGCAGGGATGGCTACACCTTC. Its translation is CASSQGGRDGYTF.